One sample yielded the 3 T cell receptor beta chains listed below, sequenced in a study of response to subunit inactivated influenza vaccine. Each CDR3 protein gets one entry after TCRdb re-called the RT-PCR reads with MiXCR. Of around 500,000 distinct CDR3 sequences in the sample, about a tenth are singletons; the top ten hold over 9.5%. The sequencing used PBMCs from blood, collected around seven weeks after vaccination. The receptors were gathered from a middle-aged man who received an inactivated influenza vaccine.

This clonotype was picked up a small number of times. The rearrangement joins TRBV4-2 to TRBJ2-3, with 12 bases identical to TRBD2. Trimming removed 1 base from V and 6 bases from J; junction bases left unmatched: 5. Germline V lookup: CDR1 LGHNA, CDR2 YNFKEQ. The CDR3 extends over 16 amino acids. CDR3 residues: CASSQGLAGVIDTQYF. In DNA, the CDR3 is TGTGCCAGCAGCCAAGGACTAGCGGGAGTAATTGATACGCAGTATTTT.

The V call is TRBV7-2, the J call TRBJ1-5, with 7 nucleotides matching TRBD1. The CDR3 covers 13 residues. Losses at the gene ends were 5 bases for V and 11 bases for J; bases not matched to a gene: 9. The germline CDR1 and CDR2 sequences are SGHTA and FQGNSA. The CDR3 sequence is CASSPGQRVAQHF. The DNA of the CDR3 is TGTGCCAGCAGCCCGGGACAGAGGGTGGCCCAGCATTTT. Variable domain in full (rest from reference TRBV7-2 and TRBJ1-5): GAGVSQSPSNKVTEKGKDVELRCDPISGHTALYWYRQSLGQGLEFLIYFQGNSAPDKSGLPSDRFSAERTGGSVSTLTIQRTQQEDSAVYLCASSPGQRVAQHFGDGTRLSIL.

In this sample, this clonotype turned up many times. The CDR3 reads CSANDGYGYTF. The CDR3 nucleotides read TGCAGTGCCAATGATGGCTATGGCTACACCTTC. V usage is TRBV20-1 and J usage is TRBJ1-2, with D unresolved. The CDR3 contains 11 residues. Trimming removed 6 bases at V and 4 bases at J, with 9 bases between. CDR1 is DFQATT and CDR2 is SNEGSKA in the germline V gene (reference sequence).